These 26 T cell receptor beta chains were sequenced from one sample in a study of Ad26.COV2.S vaccination and SARS-CoV-2 variants. Produced via immunoSEQ multiplex PCR; TCRdb's table is partial and in-frame only. The data show some 350,000 clones, with around 90% seen just once and 5.5% held by the top ten. Specified treatment: about 20 received Ad26.COV2.S at low or high dose, single or two shots; roughly 5 received placebo; per-sample allocation not given. After the first vaccine or placebo injection, samples were drawn on day 63. Sample: peripheral blood, taken in a trial of Ad26.COV2.S vaccine versus placebo. The source is a person between 18 and 65 years old who received the Ad26.COV2.S COVID-19 vaccine or a placebo.

This chain joins TRBV19 and TRBJ1-1, with D possibly being TRBD1 (5 bases). The CDR3 extends over 18 amino acids. Germline loops: CDR1 LNHDA, CDR2 SQIVND (reference sequence). V was cut by 1 base and J by 7 bases, with 25 bases left in between. CDR3 sequence: CASSIASRVGQPKFEAFF. The CDR3 DNA follows: TGTGCCAGTAGTATAGCAAGCAGGGTCGGCCAGCCTAAGTTTGAAGCTTTCTTT.

The genes are TRBV6-5 and TRBJ1-4, with D possibly being TRBD1 (5 bases). Per germline, CDR1 MNHEY and CDR2 SVGAGI. Trimming left V 6 bases short and J 4 bases short, with 9 bases between. The CDR3 length is 13 residues. Here the CDR3 reads CASRFGGNEKLFF. Here the CDR3 DNA reads TGTGCCAGCAGGTTCGGGGGTAATGAAAAACTGTTTTTT.

The rearrangement joins TRBV29-1 to TRBJ2-1; D ambiguous. The V gene lost 3 bases and the J gene lost 3 bases, with 12 bases spanning the gap. The CDR3 length is 14 residues. CDR1 is SQVTM, CDR2 ANQGSEA, per germline. CDR3 in amino acids: CSVDGRIDYNEQFF. CDR3 sequence (DNA): TGCAGCGTTGACGGGCGAATAGACTACAATGAGCAGTTCTTC.

The rearrangement links TRBV4-3 to TRBJ1-1; D not resolved. Looked up from germline, CDR1 is LGHNA and CDR2 is YSLEER. The CDR3 has 13 amino acids. The V end lost 5 bases, the J end lost 3 bases, and 10 bases lay between the germline ends. The CDR3 spells CASSLETYTEAFF. CDR3 sequence (DNA): TGCGCCAGCAGCTTGGAGACGTACACTGAAGCTTTCTTT.

V gene TRBV13 combines with J gene TRBJ1-1; 11 bases are a match to TRBD1. Unmatched junction bases numbered 10, after V lost 5 bases and J lost 5 bases. CDR1 PRHDT and CDR2 FYEKMQ come from the germline V gene (reference sequence). This CDR3 is 16 amino acids long. CDR3 region: CASSPGGTGGTTEAFF. The CDR3 DNA reads TGTGCCAGCAGCCCAGGGGGGACAGGGGGGACAACTGAAGCTTTCTTT.

In this sample, this clone turned up once. The chain joins TRBV11-3 to TRBJ1-4; D call uncertain. The germline V and J ends were trimmed by 3 bases and 4 bases, with 9 bases remaining between them. CDR3 length: 14 amino acids. Germline CDR1 and CDR2: SGHNT and YENEEA. As DNA, the CDR3 is TGTGCCAGCAGCTTTAGACCGAATAATGAAAAACTGTTTTTT. Translating it yields CASSFRPNNEKLFF.

V is TRBV2 and J is TRBJ2-3; 8 positions agree with TRBD1. Trimming took 6 bases from V and 4 from J; bases not matched to a gene: 9. Per the germline V gene, CDR1 is SNHLY and CDR2 is FYNNEI. This CDR3 is built from 15 residues. Here the CDR3 DNA reads TGTGCCAGCAGGAGGGACAGGATTGCGGCAGATACGCAGTATTTT. It yields the protein CASRRDRIAADTQYF.

This chain links TRBV25-1 with TRBJ1-5, with D possibly TRBD1 on 6 matching bases. Trimming pared 5 bases from V and 6 bases from J, leaving 11 bases between. Germline CDR1 and CDR2: MGHDK and SYGVNS. The CDR3 totals 13 residues. This CDR3 is CASSRAGAQPQHF. In DNA, the CDR3 is TGTGCCAGCAGTAGGGCAGGGGCTCAGCCCCAGCATTTT.

This CDR3 is CASKPGHQETQYF. The DNA of the CDR3 is TGTGCCAGTAAGCCGGGTCACCAAGAGACCCAGTACTTC. The chain carries TRBV19 and TRBJ2-5; no reliable D call. The V end lost 7 bases, the J end lost 0 bases, and 9 bases lay between the germline ends. Looked up from germline, CDR1 is LNHDA and CDR2 is SQIVND (reference sequence). The CDR3 consists of 13 residues.

J is TRBJ1-1 and V is TRBV9; TRBD1 might be the D (5 bases). This CDR3 has 14 residues. The V gene's germline CDR1 is SGDLS and CDR2 YYNGEE. V lost 3 bases and J lost 8, with 17 bases in between. The CDR3 is CASSAYHTGGEAFF. CDR3 DNA sequence: TGTGCCAGCAGCGCATACCATACAGGAGGCGAAGCTTTCTTT.

This chain uses TRBV19 with TRBJ1-1; tentatively, D is TRBD1 (6 bases). The CDR3 loop spans 13 amino acids. V dropped 5 bases and J dropped 1 base, with 8 bases sitting between them. In germline, CDR1 is LNHDA, CDR2 SQIVND (reference sequence). CDR3 amino acids: CASSRQENTEAFF. The CDR3 coding sequence is TGTGCCAGTAGTCGACAGGAGAACACTGAAGCTTTCTTT. The entire variable domain, with the rest obtained from reference TRBV19 and TRBJ1-1, is as follows: DGGITQSPKYLFRKEGQNVTLSCEQNLNHDAMYWYRQDPGQGLRLIYYSQIVNDFQKGDIAEGYSVSREKKESFPLTVTSAQKNPTAFYLCASSRQENTEAFFGQGTRLTVV.

The rearrangement joins TRBV6-4 to TRBJ2-1; 7 nucleotides agree with TRBD2. V shed 2 bases and J 7 bases; nucleotides not matched to a gene: 8. Germline V gene data show CDR1 as MRHNA and CDR2 as SNTAGT. This CDR3 is 15 amino acids long. CDR3 protein: CASSDGEGGSNEQFF. The CDR3 DNA reads TGTGCCAGCAGTGACGGGGAGGGAGGTAGTAATGAGCAGTTCTTC.

The J gene is TRBJ1-4, the V gene TRBV5-1; TRBD1 agrees at 12 bases. The junction had 5 bases not matched to a gene; V was cut back by 5 bases and J by 3 bases. From germline, CDR1 is SGHRS and CDR2 YFSETQ. The CDR3 spans 16 residues. As DNA, the CDR3 is TGCGCCAGCAGGGGACAGGGGGCGGCCTCTAATGAAAAACTGTTTTTT. Amino acids: CASRGQGAASNEKLFF.

This clone appeared a few times. The V gene is TRBV19, the J gene TRBJ1-1; 7 nucleotides line up with TRBD1. CDR1 is LNHDA and CDR2 is SQIVND in the germline V gene (reference sequence). J was trimmed by 5 bases and V by 6 bases; bases with no gene match: 12. The CDR3 totals 15 residues. The CDR3 sequence is CASSDFTGDATEAFF. CDR3 coding DNA: TGTGCCAGTAGCGATTTTACAGGGGACGCAACTGAAGCTTTCTTT.

The chain links TRBV28 to TRBJ2-5; TRBD2 matches 7 bases. The CDR3 spans 13 residues. Germline CDR1 reads MDHEN; CDR2 reads SYDVKM. The V gene end was trimmed by 6 bases and the J gene end by 9 bases; junction bases not matched to a gene: 10. DNA of the CDR3: TGTGCCAGCAGCTTACCGGGACTATGGGCCCAGTACTTC. Its protein is CASSLPGLWAQYF.

The chain joins TRBV5-8 to TRBJ2-5; the D gene could be TRBD1 or TRBD2 (5 bases each). This CDR3 is built from 16 residues. Per the germline V gene, CDR1 is SGHTS and CDR2 is YDEGEE. The ends were cut back, 0 bases at V and 5 bases at J, with 17 bases in the middle. The CDR3 sequence is CASSLEGSGLTETQYF. DNA for the CDR3: TGTGCCAGCAGCTTGGAAGGGTCGGGGCTAACGGAGACCCAGTACTTC.

The V call is TRBV3-1 (or the pseudogene TRBV3-2), the J call TRBJ2-3; possible D gene TRBD1, 6 bases. The V gene lost 3 bases and the J gene lost 2 bases, with 15 bases spanning the gap. Per the germline V gene, CDR1 is LGHDT and CDR2 is YNNKEL (reference sequence). The CDR3 has 16 residues. The CDR3 DNA is TGTGCCAGCAGCCATGGGGTTGGGGGCACCACAGATACGCAGTATTTT. The encoded protein is CASSHGVGGTTDTQYF.

The gene calls are TRBV9 and TRBJ1-2, with 9 bases fitting TRBD1. Per germline, CDR1 SGDLS and CDR2 YYNGEE. CDR3 length equals 17 residues. V shed 3 bases, J shed 1 base, and the junction held 10 bases outside the gene matches. In DNA, the CDR3 is TGTGCCAGCAGCGCAAACAGGGGGCCTGGTTTTAACTATGGCTACACCTTC. As protein: CASSANRGPGFNYGYTF.

This chain connects TRBV28 to TRBJ1-1; no clear D gene. The CDR3 consists of 12 residues. Trimming pared 2 bases from V and 1 base from J, leaving 2 bases between. CDR1 is MDHEN, CDR2 SYDVKM, per germline. CDR3 loop: CASSLANTEAFF. The CDR3 bases are TGTGCCAGCAGTTTAGCGAACACTGAAGCTTTCTTT. The whole variable domain, remainder taken from reference TRBV28 and TRBJ1-1, is DVKVTQSSRYLVKRTGEKVFLECVQDMDHENMFWYRQDPGLGLRLIYFSYDVKMKEKGDIPEGYSVSREKKERFSLILESASTNQTSMYLCASSLANTEAFFGQGTRLTVV.

This chain uses TRBV5-4 with TRBJ1-1; D is possibly TRBD1 (5 bases). CDR3 length: 15 residues. Germline V gene lookup returns CDR1 SGHNT and CDR2 YYREEE (reference sequence). Deletions cut 2 bases from V and 0 bases from J, with 11 bases between. CDR3 amino acids: CASSFRGFMNTEAFF. The CDR3 DNA reads TGTGCCAGCAGCTTTAGGGGCTTTATGAACACTGAAGCTTTCTTT.

This sequence joins TRBV12-3 or TRBV12-4 and TRBJ1-2; D not certain. The CDR3 runs 13 residues. The V gene lost 4 bases and the J gene lost 5 bases, with 11 bases spanning the gap. The CDR3 nucleotides are TGTGCCAGCAGTTCCCGGAGTTTTTATGGCTACACCTTC. It specifies CASSSRSFYGYTF.

The chain uses TRBV5-1 and TRBJ2-1; D is possibly TRBD1 or TRBD2 (6 bases each). Germline V CDR1 and CDR2: SGHRS, YFSETQ. The V and J ends lost 3 bases and 8 bases respectively, with 15 bases between them. The CDR3 is made up of 14 amino acids. CDR3 sequence: CASSSGGTGDEQFF. The DNA for the CDR3 is TGCGCCAGCAGCTCCGGGGGCACGGGGGATGAGCAGTTCTTC.

The chain couples TRBV7-2 to TRBJ2-7; 7 nucleotides agree with TRBD2. The CDR3 length is 17 residues. The J segment lost 2 bases and the V segment lost 3 bases, leaving 13 bases of the junction unmatched. CDR1 is SGHTA, CDR2 FQGNSA, per germline. The CDR3 spells CASSFETRAGSTYEQYF. As DNA, the CDR3 is TGTGCCAGCAGCTTTGAGACTCGAGCGGGATCCACCTACGAGCAGTACTTC.

The gene calls are TRBV18 and TRBJ1-1, with TRBD1 matching 7 bases. The germline gives CDR1 KGHSH, CDR2 LQKENI. With V trimmed by 0 bases and J by 0 bases, 7 bases remained unmatched. The CDR3 extends over 17 amino acids. CDR3 bases: TGTGCCAGCTCACCACCGGGGGGACAGACCATGAACACTGAAGCTTTCTTT. Protein product: CASSPPGGQTMNTEAFF.

This sequence joins TRBV27 and TRBJ1-2, with D uncertain. Germline CDR1 and CDR2: MNHEY and SMNVEV (reference sequence). The CDR3 loop spans 11 amino acids. CDR3 sequence (DNA): TGTGCTACCCTGGGATACTATGGCTACACCTTC. Protein sequence: CATLGYYGYTF.

The gene calls are TRBV7-9 and TRBJ2-5, with 8 nucleotides matching TRBD2. The CDR3 sequence is 15 residues long. The J segment lost 2 bases and the V segment lost 5 bases, leaving 7 bases of the junction unmatched. Germline CDR1 is SEHNR and CDR2 is FQNEAQ (reference sequence). CDR3 region: CASSPSGTRQETQYF. CDR3 in DNA: TGTGCCAGCAGCCCCTCCGGGACTAGACAAGAGACCCAGTACTTC.